The 9 T cell receptor beta chains below were found in one sample sequenced in a study of identical twins. TCRdb ran MiXCR on the 5' RACE reads and lists one entry per CDR3 protein. The repertoire consists of more than 600,000 distinct CDR3 sequences, with around a sixth occurring once and the leading ten covering roughly 13%. This same sample was also taken into another study, of T cells expressing NK-cell markers.

The sequencing input was PBMCs. These receptors were taken from a woman under 30 in good health.

V is TRBV29-1 and J is TRBJ2-7; D unresolved. The CDR3 has 15 residues. The germline gives CDR1 SQVTM, CDR2 ANQGSEA. V shed 4 bases and J shed 0 bases, with 16 bases lying between them. Here the CDR3 DNA reads TGCAGCGTTGTAGTTCTACACCCGAGCTCCTACGAGCAGTACTTC. This codes for CSVVVLHPSSYEQYF.

A few counts support this clonotype. The chain is built from TRBV20-1 and TRBJ2-1; 12 bases align to TRBD2. V shed 8 bases and J 2 bases; nucleotides not matched to a gene: 10. CDR1 DFQATT and CDR2 SNEGSKA come from the germline V gene (reference sequence). This CDR3 is 16 amino acids long. The CDR3 coding sequence is TGCAGTACCTCCCGTCTAGCGGGAGGGGCCTACAATGAGCAGTTCTTC. This sequence encodes CSTSRLAGGAYNEQFF.

Ten or more counts support this clonotype. The gene calls are TRBV2 and TRBJ2-3; D may be TRBD2 (6 bases). The CDR3 runs 15 residues. V gave up 3 bases and J gave up 7 bases, with 17 bases separating them. Germline V lookup: CDR1 SNHLY, CDR2 FYNNEI. Written as DNA, the CDR3 is TGTGCCAGCAGTGAGGGTCCCAGGGAGGTACATACGCAGTATTTT. It codes for CASSEGPREVHTQYF.

The V and J genes are TRBV29-1 and TRBJ2-2; tentative D call: TRBD2 (7 bases). Trimming removed 3 bases from V and 3 bases from J, with 11 bases in between. Germline V gene sequence: CDR1 SQVTM, CDR2 ANQGSEA. The CDR3 is 14 amino acids. In nucleotides, the CDR3 is TGCAGCGTTGACGGGGGGCGGGACACCGGGGAGCTGTTTTTT. It encodes CSVDGGRDTGELFF.

This clonotype was recorded a few times. The gene calls are TRBV6-1 and TRBJ2-5, with TRBD1 matching over 7 bases. CDR3 length: 17 amino acids. Per the germline V gene, CDR1 is MNHNS and CDR2 is SASEGT. The trim removed 7 bases at V and 0 bases at J, leaving 14 bases unmatched. CDR3 DNA: TGTGCCAGCAAGAATAGCCCTCGTGGGACAGACCAAGAGACCCAGTACTTC. It codes for CASKNSPRGTDQETQYF.

This clonotype has just a few counts. The CDR3 here is CASGDYAEAFF. The CDR3 DNA reads TGTGCCAGCGGGGACTACGCTGAAGCTTTCTTT. The chain combines TRBV12-3 or TRBV12-4 with TRBJ1-1; D might be TRBD1 (5 bases). V gave up 8 bases and J gave up 6 bases, with 10 bases separating them. CDR3 length: 11 amino acids.

V is TRBV2 and J is TRBJ1-4, with D tentatively TRBD1 (5 bases). V was pared by 4 bases and J by 7 bases, with 10 bases between. Germline loops: CDR1 SNHLY, CDR2 FYNNEI. The CDR3 covers 13 residues. Here the CDR3 reads CASSGQGSEKLFF. As DNA, the CDR3 is TGTGCCAGCAGTGGGCAGGGTAGTGAAAAACTGTTTTTT.

This clonotype has only a few counts. This chain joins TRBV12-3 or TRBV12-4 and TRBJ1-1; TRBD1 is a possible D gene (5 bases). Trimming left V 8 bases short and J 5 bases short, with 27 bases between. The CDR3 totals 17 residues. CDR3 in amino acids: CASEVRVAGNMGTEAFF. CDR3 bases: TGTGCCAGCGAAGTCCGGGTGGCAGGGAATATGGGTACTGAAGCTTTCTTT.

This clonotype was detected a few times. This chain connects TRBV12-3 or TRBV12-4 to TRBJ2-3; TRBD2 matches at 8 bases. The CDR3 consists of 17 residues. J lost 3 bases, V lost 3 bases, and 11 bases had no gene match. The CDR3 DNA sequence: TGTGCCAGCAGTTTTCTCCCCAGCGGGAGAAGAACAGATACGCAGTATTTT. Its translation is CASSFLPSGRRTDTQYF.